A few counts support the clone carrying this T cell receptor (beta chain). The sample belongs to a study of T-cell memory formation after mild COVID-19. One entry per CDR3 protein, called by TCRdb with MiXCR from the 5' RACE reads. In the table there are roughly 510,000 distinct CDR3 sequences, 17% of which are singletons. The TCR sequence derives from an adult woman who had mild COVID-19 (a few samples of this study predate the infection). Cell type and time point are not known. Input material: PBMCs or a T cell subset sorted from them (not recorded which).

The CDR3 region has the DNA TGCAGTGCTCCCCGGGGTGGAAATGAGCAGTTCTTC. Encoded protein: CSAPRGGNEQFF. The V gene is TRBV20-1, the J gene TRBJ2-1; a weak D match, TRBD2 (5 bases). This CDR3 has 12 residues. The V and J ends lost 5 bases and 7 bases respectively, with 12 bases between them. Germline values: CDR1 DFQATT, CDR2 SNEGSKA (reference sequence).